This T cell receptor (beta chain) was profiled in a study of OX40 agonist ivuxolimab in advanced cancers. Study details: Recorded diagnoses for dose-escalation patients were hepatocellular carcinoma, melanoma, renal cell or head and neck cancer.

Data came from immunoSEQ multiplex PCR; TCRdb stores just in-frame clones and leaves some out. The sample has 80,000 to 100,000 clones, over 75% seen once. This CDR3 contains 17 residues. Germline V CDR1 and CDR2: SNHLY, FYNNEI. After removal of 5 bases from V and 4 bases from J, the junction contained 12 bases not matched to a gene. The receptor was isolated from an adult with an advanced solid tumor such as melanoma, head and neck, liver or kidney cancer. This specimen consisted of CD4+ or CD8+ T cells sorted from blood, obtained in a trial of the OX40 agonist ivuxolimab. This chain joins TRBV2 and TRBJ2-5; TRBD1 agrees at 11 bases. This CDR3 reads CASSSLKGTGGRETQYF. The CDR3 nucleotides are TGTGCCAGCAGTTCCCTCAAAGGGACAGGGGGGCGAGAGACCCAGTACTTC.